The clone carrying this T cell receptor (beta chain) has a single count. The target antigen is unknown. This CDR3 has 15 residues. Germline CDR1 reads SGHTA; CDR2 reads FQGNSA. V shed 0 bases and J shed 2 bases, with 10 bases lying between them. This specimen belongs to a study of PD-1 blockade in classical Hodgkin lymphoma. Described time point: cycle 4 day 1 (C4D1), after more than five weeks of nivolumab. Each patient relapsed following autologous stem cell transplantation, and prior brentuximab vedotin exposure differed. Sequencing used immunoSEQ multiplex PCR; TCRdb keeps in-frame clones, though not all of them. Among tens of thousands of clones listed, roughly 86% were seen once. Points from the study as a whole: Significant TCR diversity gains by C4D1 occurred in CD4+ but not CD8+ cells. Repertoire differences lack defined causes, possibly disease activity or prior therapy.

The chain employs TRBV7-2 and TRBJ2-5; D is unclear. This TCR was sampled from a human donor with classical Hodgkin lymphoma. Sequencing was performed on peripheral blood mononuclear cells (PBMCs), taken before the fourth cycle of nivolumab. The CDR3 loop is CASSLAAPRQETQYF. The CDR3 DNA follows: TGTGCCAGCAGCTTAGCAGCCCCCAGACAAGAGACCCAGTACTTC.